The 3 T cell receptor beta chains listed next were all sequenced from one sample in a study of T-cell reconstitution after alpha-beta-depleted transplantation in children. Preparing the TCRbeta library involved the use of unique molecular identifiers. TCRdb recomputed calls from the PCR reads with MiXCR, one row per CDR3 protein. The sample carries hundreds of thousands of distinct CDR3 sequences, 15% to 20% recorded once. Sequenced here: PBMCs, mostly from graft donor cells, sampled 360 days after TCRalphabeta/CD19-depleted stem cell transplant. The source of these receptors is a male patient aged 2-15 years who had a stem cell transplant for acute lymphoblastic leukemia, so the T cells may come from the graft donor.

This chain uses TRBV29-1 with TRBJ1-1; possibly TRBD1 for D (6 bases). The V gene's germline CDR1 is SQVTM and CDR2 ANQGSEA. V lost 4 bases to trimming and J lost 7 bases, with 16 bases between them. The CDR3 is 13 residues long. The CDR3 bases are TGCAGCGTTGGATGGGGAGGACAGTTTGAAGCTTTCTTT. Protein sequence: CSVGWGGQFEAFF.

The chain employs TRBV28 and TRBJ2-3; D is possibly TRBD2 (5 bases). With 5 bases removed from V and 3 bases from J, the gap between germline ends came to 18 bases. CDR3 length: 16 amino acids. Germline loops: CDR1 MDHEN, CDR2 SYDVKM. The CDR3 sequence is CASSPPVWEWTDTQYF. The DNA of the CDR3 is TGTGCCAGCAGTCCCCCCGTGTGGGAGTGGACAGATACGCAGTATTTT.

This clonotype showed up many times. The chain combines TRBV5-1 with TRBJ2-7; TRBD2 matches 10 bases. V dropped 0 bases and J dropped 6; count of bases not matched to a gene: 3. This CDR3 spans 14 amino acids. Per the germline V gene, CDR1 is SGHRS and CDR2 is YFSETQ. The CDR3 loop reads CASSLEGLASEQYF. The CDR3 DNA is TGCGCCAGCAGCTTGGAGGGACTAGCGAGCGAGCAGTACTTC.